This T cell receptor beta chain was profiled in a study of blood T cell repertoires in COVID-19. Study-level information: PBMCs, B-cell-depleted T cells, or T cells provided the cDNA or gDNA that made up the material.

The Seattle patients joined while their infection was active and were tracked longitudinally afterward. Produced via immunoSEQ multiplex PCR; TCRdb's table is partial and in-frame only. The data contain 200,000 to 250,000 clones, around 88% of them singletons. V lost 1 base and J lost 6, with 6 bases in between. The CDR3 is made up of 11 amino acids. Germline V gene lookup returns CDR1 DFQATT and CDR2 SNEGSKA (reference sequence). The V and J genes are TRBV20-1 and TRBJ1-2; maybe TRBD1 (5 bases). The sample taken for sequencing was peripheral blood. This sequence originates from an elderly woman with COVID-19, enrolled during active disease. In DNA form, the CDR3 reads TGCAGTGCTAGAGGGGGGGATGGCTACACCTTC. Protein: CSARGGDGYTF.